These 22 T cell receptor beta chains came from one sample sequenced in a study of blood T cell repertoires in COVID-19. Generated by immunoSEQ multiplex PCR, the TCRdb table keeps only in-frame clones and is missing some. Altogether roughly 250,000 clones are present, around nine tenths being singletons, with the ten largest covering 2.1%. The sample consisted of peripheral blood. The receptor set was obtained from a woman aged 40 to 50 who had recovered from COVID-19.

The chain has TRBV7-8 and TRBJ2-4, with 7 bases identical to TRBD2. Germline CDR1 reads SGHVS; CDR2 reads FQNEAQ. This CDR3 is built from 15 residues. After removal of 1 base from V and 1 base from J, the junction contained 1 base not matched to a gene. The CDR3 DNA reads as TGTGCCAGCAGCTTAGACGGGAGGGCCAAAAACATTCAGTACTTC. It encodes CASSLDGRAKNIQYF.

The chain is built from TRBV6-2 or TRBV6-3 and TRBJ2-1; the D gene is possibly TRBD2 (6 bases). Germline V lookup: CDR1 MNHEY, CDR2 SVGEGT. The V end lost 0 bases, the J end lost 10 bases, and 16 bases lay between the germline ends. This CDR3 is 15 amino acids long. Here the CDR3 reads CASSYSSLLAREQFF. In nucleotides, the CDR3 is TGTGCCAGCAGTTACTCGAGTCTACTAGCTCGGGAGCAGTTCTTC.

The genes are TRBV18 and TRBJ1-6; 9 bases are a match to TRBD1. The CDR3 runs to 15 residues. V lost 0 bases and J lost 6; bases outside the gene matches: 0. Germline V gene data show CDR1 as KGHSH and CDR2 as LQKENI. The CDR3 nucleotides are TGTGCCAGCTCACCACCGGGACAGGGTAATTCACCCCTCCACTTT. Its protein product is CASSPPGQGNSPLHF.

The chain carries TRBV11-3 and TRBJ2-7, with D possibly being TRBD2 (5 bases). The germline V and J ends were trimmed by 5 bases and 12 bases, with 26 bases remaining between them. The CDR3 has 15 residues. CDR1 and CDR2 from the germline V gene are SGHNT and YENEEA. CDR3 in amino acids: CASSREWGVLAQRYF. The DNA of the CDR3 is TGTGCCAGCAGCAGAGAGTGGGGAGTCCTAGCACAGCGGTACTTC.

This chain links TRBV10-2 with TRBJ2-2; 7 bases line up with TRBD2. V lost 6 bases, J lost 1 base, and 8 bases stayed unmatched. The CDR3 has 16 amino acids. Germline CDR1 WSHSY, CDR2 SAAADI. The CDR3 nucleotides are TGCGCCAGCAGCTCACTCGGGGGGATGAACACCGGGGAGCTGTTTTTT. Its protein is CASSSLGGMNTGELFF.

The chain has TRBV18 and TRBJ1-4; TRBD1 is a possible D gene (5 bases). The CDR3 has 16 amino acids. V was pared by 6 bases and J by 0 bases, with 14 bases between. CDR1 and CDR2 (germline): KGHSH, LQKENI. The CDR3 DNA reads as TGTGCCAGCTCGACGGGGGTTTTTACAACTAATGAAAAACTGTTTTTT. It specifies CASSTGVFTTNEKLFF. Supplemented by reference TRBV18 and TRBJ1-4, the full variable domain reads NAGVMQNPRHLVRRRGQEARLRCSPMKGHSHVYWYRQLPEEGLKFMVYLQKENIIDESGMPKERFSAEFPKEGPSILRIQQVVRGDSAAYFCASSTGVFTTNEKLFFGSGTQLSVL.

Regarding this clone: In the same sample, other DNA sequences code for this CDR3. The chain joins TRBV6-5 to TRBJ1-2; possibly TRBD1 for D (6 bases). The CDR3 contains 13 residues. From germline, CDR1 is MNHEY and CDR2 SVGAGI. V was clipped by 2 bases and J by 2 bases, with 6 bases between them. CDR3 bases: TGTGCCAGCAGTTACGGGGGCAACTATGGCTACACCTTC. Translating it yields CASSYGGNYGYTF.

The chain links TRBV4-1 to TRBJ2-7; TRBD2 agrees at 11 bases. Germline CDR1 and CDR2: MGHRA and YSYEKL. This CDR3 comprises 19 residues. The junction had 13 bases not matched to a gene; V was cut back by 0 bases and J by 3 bases. The CDR3 spells CASSQEWASGGPADYEQYF. CDR3 DNA: TGCGCCAGCAGCCAAGAGTGGGCTAGCGGGGGGCCTGCTGACTACGAGCAGTACTTC.

The chain uses TRBV24-1 and TRBJ1-5, with D hard to call. This CDR3 is 13 amino acids long. The V gene's germline CDR1 is KGHDR and CDR2 SFDVKD. Trimming took off 2 bases at V and 4 bases at J, with 5 bases between the two ends. CDR3 bases: TGTGCCACCAGTGATTCCCTAAATCAGCCCCAGCATTTT. It is translated as CATSDSLNQPQHF.

The CDR3 spells CASSAQGSRQYEKLFF. The CDR3 DNA reads as TGTGCCAGCAGCGCTCAGGGGTCCCGGCAGTATGAAAAACTGTTTTTT. The chain is built from TRBV2 and TRBJ1-4; a weak D match, TRBD1 (6 bases). Between the trimmed V and J ends, which lost 6 bases and 6 bases, there was a span of 20 bases. The germline V gene has CDR1 SNHLY and CDR2 FYNNEI. The length of the CDR3 is 16 residues.

Of note for this clone: This CDR3 is also generated by other DNA sequences in the sample. This rearrangement joins TRBV19 to TRBJ2-7; D might be TRBD1 (5 bases). The CDR3 totals 14 residues. Germline CDR1 and CDR2: LNHDA and SQIVND (reference sequence). The germline V and J ends were trimmed by 2 bases and 2 bases, with 10 bases remaining between them. The CDR3 nucleotides are TGTGCCAGTAGTATAACCCAGGGTCCCTACGAGCAGTACTTC. As protein: CASSITQGPYEQYF.

The J gene is TRBJ1-4, the V gene TRBV28, with TRBD1 as a possible D gene (5 bases). The CDR3 totals 15 residues. V was shortened by 4 bases and J by 2 bases, with 11 bases between the two germline ends. Germline assignment: CDR1 MDHEN and CDR2 SYDVKM. The CDR3 reads CASSSQGSTNEKLFF. The CDR3, as DNA: TGTGCCAGCAGTTCTCAGGGTTCCACTAATGAAAAACTGTTTTTT.

The rearrangement uses TRBV6-2 or TRBV6-3 and TRBJ2-2; tentative D call: TRBD2 (5 bases). There are 16 residues in the CDR3. V was cut by 5 bases and J by 4 bases, with 17 bases left in between. Germline V CDR1 and CDR2: MNHEY, SVGEGT. CDR3 region: CASSTPSSRVTGELFF. The CDR3 DNA is TGTGCCAGCAGTACCCCTAGCTCCCGTGTCACCGGGGAGCTGTTTTTT.

The chain combines TRBV18 with TRBJ1-5, with D unresolved. CDR1 is KGHSH and CDR2 is LQKENI in the germline V gene. V was pared by 2 bases and J by 5 bases, with 7 bases between. This CDR3 comprises 13 residues. CDR3 region: CASSPSRYQPQHF. The CDR3, as DNA: TGTGCCAGCTCACCAAGCCGCTATCAGCCCCAGCATTTT.

The chain carries TRBV7-8 and TRBJ1-6; 7 bases match TRBD1. V lost 2 bases and J lost 5; bases outside the gene matches: 3. Germline V gene data show CDR1 as SGHVS and CDR2 as FQNEAQ. The CDR3 is 15 amino acids. The CDR3 DNA sequence: TGTGCCAGCAGCTTACGAGGGACAGATAATTCACCCCTCCACTTT. Translation gives CASSLRGTDNSPLHF.

The gene calls are TRBV7-9 and TRBJ2-1; 11 bases are a match to TRBD1. The CDR3 has 16 amino acids. Germline CDR1 reads SEHNR; CDR2 reads FQNEAQ (reference sequence). V lost 0 bases, J lost 7 bases, and 5 bases stayed unmatched. CDR3 sequence: CASSLALGQGANEQFF. For the CDR3, the DNA is TGTGCCAGCAGCTTAGCGCTAGGACAGGGGGCAAATGAGCAGTTCTTC.

The chain recombines TRBV7-8 with TRBJ1-2; D is undetermined. The germline V and J ends were trimmed by 5 bases and 5 bases, with 15 bases remaining between them. Germline V gene sequence: CDR1 SGHVS, CDR2 FQNEAQ. The CDR3 runs to 14 residues. The CDR3 reads CASSPEATEYGYTF. The CDR3 DNA sequence: TGTGCCAGCAGCCCGGAGGCGACGGAGTATGGCTACACCTTC.

Points on this clone: The CDR3 carries no conserved terminal phenylalanine or tryptophan, so it likely arises from a read error. Because the CDR3's place on the DNA is in doubt, the DNA is left out and the CDR3 is given as listed by TCRdb. This chain links TRBV10-1 with TRBJ2-7; the table's TRBD1 call for D was not verified on the DNA. The germline V gene encodes CDR1 WNHNN and CDR2 SYGVQD (reference sequence). The CDR3 is 11 residues long, ends included. CDR3: CASSESTGGGS.

This chain joins TRBV15 and TRBJ1-6; possibly TRBD1 for D (6 bases). Trimming pared 5 bases from V and 7 bases from J, leaving 12 bases between. CDR1 LNHNV and CDR2 YYDKDF come from the germline V gene (reference sequence). The CDR3 totals 14 residues. The CDR3 spells CATSPRGGNSPLHF. CDR3 DNA: TGTGCCACCAGCCCCAGGGGCGGAAATTCACCCCTCCACTTT.

V gene TRBV7-9 combines with J gene TRBJ1-1, with a tentative D call TRBD1 (5 bases). Germline CDR1 reads SEHNR; CDR2 reads FQNEAQ (reference sequence). The V end lost 5 bases, the J end lost 7 bases, and 14 bases lay between the germline ends. The CDR3 covers 13 residues. As DNA, the CDR3 is TGTGCCAGCAGCCATTTAGGGGCAGTTGAAGCTTTCTTT. It specifies CASSHLGAVEAFF. Looking up the rest from reference TRBV7-9 and TRBJ1-1 gives the full variable domain: DTGVSQNPRHKITKRGQNVTFRCDPISEHNRLYWYRQTLGQGPEFLTYFQNEAQLEKSRLLSDRFSAERPKGSFSTLEIQRTEQGDSAMYLCASSHLGAVEAFFGQGTRLTVV.

The chain is built from TRBV7-9 and TRBJ1-2; weak D call: TRBD1 (6 bases). CDR1 and CDR2 (germline): SEHNR, FQNEAQ (reference sequence). The CDR3 has 13 amino acids. The V gene lost 4 bases and the J gene lost 8 bases, with 14 bases spanning the gap. CDR3 DNA sequence: TGTGCCAGCAGCTCCCGGGACACGCGGGGCTACACCTTC. Its translation is CASSSRDTRGYTF.

This chain connects TRBV18 to TRBJ1-1, with 8 bases matching TRBD1. Germline V gene lookup returns CDR1 KGHSH and CDR2 LQKENI. The V segment lost 3 bases and the J segment 4 bases; nucleotides outside the gene matches: 7. The CDR3 spans 15 residues. CDR3 in amino acids: CASSPAGQGLTEAFF. The CDR3 nucleotides read TGTGCCAGCTCACCCGCTGGACAGGGCCTCACTGAAGCTTTCTTT.